The present T cell receptor (beta chain) was sequenced within a study of blood T cell repertoires in COVID-19. As for the study in general: Collection of acute and convalescent COVID-19 samples took place in the United States, Italy and Spain.

Living in 24 US areas, the participants were between roughly 18 and 90 years of age. Grouping used clinical history reported by participants in a survey and questionnaire. Recovered Cohort 3 donors showed two negative PCRs, clearance, or symptom resolution. This table comes from immunoSEQ multiplex PCR, and its TCRdb copy is limited to in-frame clones, with some not included. The sample shows fewer than 250,000 clones, roughly 84% of them seen only once. This clonotype was obtained from a young woman who had recovered from COVID-19. The material sequenced was PBMCs or T cells enriched from blood (not recorded which).

CDR3 coding DNA: TGTGCCAGCAGTTTATCCTCCGAATCCGGCTATGGCTACACCTTC. This codes for CASSLSSESGYGYTF. The chain carries TRBV27 and TRBJ1-2, with D hard to call. V shed 0 bases and J shed 4 bases, with 12 bases lying between them. The CDR3 consists of 15 residues. Germline loops: CDR1 MNHEY, CDR2 SMNVEV (reference sequence).